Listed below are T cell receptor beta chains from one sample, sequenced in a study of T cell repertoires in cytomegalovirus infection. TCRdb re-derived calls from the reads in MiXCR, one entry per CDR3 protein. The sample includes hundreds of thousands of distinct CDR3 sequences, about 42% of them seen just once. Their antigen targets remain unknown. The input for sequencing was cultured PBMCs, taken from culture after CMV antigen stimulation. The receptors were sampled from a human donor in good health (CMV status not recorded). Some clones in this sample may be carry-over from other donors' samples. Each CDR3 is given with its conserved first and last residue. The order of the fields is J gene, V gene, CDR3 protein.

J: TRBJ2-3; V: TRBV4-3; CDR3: CASSQGGLALSTDTQYF
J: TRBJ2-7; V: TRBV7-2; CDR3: CASSLSHEQYF
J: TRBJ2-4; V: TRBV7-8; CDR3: CASSLEWSRGAKNIQYF
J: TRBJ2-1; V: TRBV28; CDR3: CASSLIPVGNEQFF
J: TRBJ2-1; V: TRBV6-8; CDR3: CASSCSGGTYNEQFF
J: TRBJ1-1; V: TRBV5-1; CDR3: CASSLGVGGTNTEAFF
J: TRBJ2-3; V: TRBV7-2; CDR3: CASRRGVSGRAGDTQYF
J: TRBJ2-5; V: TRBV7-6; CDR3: CASSAGLAGGQGETQYF
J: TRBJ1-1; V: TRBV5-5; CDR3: CASRRGQGTNTEAFF
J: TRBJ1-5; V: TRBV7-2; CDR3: CASSLMANSNQPQHF
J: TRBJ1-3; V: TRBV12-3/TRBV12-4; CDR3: CASSLANTIYF
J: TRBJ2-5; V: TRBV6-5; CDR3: CASSYSRGQQETQYF
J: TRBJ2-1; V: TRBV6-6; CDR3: CASSYGSQVEQFF
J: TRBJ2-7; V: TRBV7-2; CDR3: CASSWGGDYEQYF
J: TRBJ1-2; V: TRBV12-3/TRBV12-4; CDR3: CASSLRLYGYTF
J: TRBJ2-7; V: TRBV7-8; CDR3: CASSLLGRIDEQYF
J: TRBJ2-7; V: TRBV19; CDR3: CASSISLAGGNPRF
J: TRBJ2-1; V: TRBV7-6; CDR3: CASSLEWKQFF
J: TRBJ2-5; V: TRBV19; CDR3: CASSTYPSGRDQETQYF
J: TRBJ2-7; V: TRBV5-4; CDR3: CASRRGLSYEQYF
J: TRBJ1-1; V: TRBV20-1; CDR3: CSASSGTEAFF
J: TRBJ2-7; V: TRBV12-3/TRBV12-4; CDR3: CASSRGAGGSYEQYF
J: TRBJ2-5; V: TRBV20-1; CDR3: CSAYPGTLGEETQYF
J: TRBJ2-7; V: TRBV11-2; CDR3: CASSLRVGGTTYEQYF
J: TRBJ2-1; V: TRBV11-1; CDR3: CASSKGRPPTQFF
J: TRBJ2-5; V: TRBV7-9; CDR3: CASSGGRYQETQYF
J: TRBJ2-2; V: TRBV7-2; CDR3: CASSLVPGPAGELFF
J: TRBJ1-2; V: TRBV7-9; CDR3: CASSLDRGGYTF
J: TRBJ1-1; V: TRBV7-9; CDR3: CASSYVDTEAFF
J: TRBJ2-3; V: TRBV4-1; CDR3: CASSPRVQDTQYF
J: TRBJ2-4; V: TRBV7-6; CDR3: CASSSSPGPQNIQYF
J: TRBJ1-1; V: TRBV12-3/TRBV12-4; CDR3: CASEREGARSTEAFF
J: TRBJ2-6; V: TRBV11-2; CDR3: CASSFAYSGANVLTF
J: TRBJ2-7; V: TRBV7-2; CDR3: CASSNGQGAYEQYF
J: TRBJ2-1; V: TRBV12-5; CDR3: CASGTSGRNNEQFF
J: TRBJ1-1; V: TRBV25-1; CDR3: CASMRVMGTEAFF
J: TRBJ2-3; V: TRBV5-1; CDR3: CASSLEDSAYTQYF
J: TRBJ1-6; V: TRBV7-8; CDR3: CASSLVGSASPLHF
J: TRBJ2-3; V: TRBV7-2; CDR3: CASSPIVTGTGQYF
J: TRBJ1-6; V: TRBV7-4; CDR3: CASSLLVRNSPLHF
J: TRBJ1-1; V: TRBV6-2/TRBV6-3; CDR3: CASSWGLTEAFF
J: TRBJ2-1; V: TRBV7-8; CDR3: CASSLGGGLAFLNEQFF
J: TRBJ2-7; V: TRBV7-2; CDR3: CASSFHAGGPYEQYF
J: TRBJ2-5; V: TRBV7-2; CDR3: CASSFRSGSGETQYF
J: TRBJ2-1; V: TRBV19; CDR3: CASSVRGYEQFF
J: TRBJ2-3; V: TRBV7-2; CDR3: CASSLAHSKDTQYF
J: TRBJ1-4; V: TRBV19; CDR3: CASRRGTANEKLFF
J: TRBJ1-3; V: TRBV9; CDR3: CASSADWDSGNTIYF
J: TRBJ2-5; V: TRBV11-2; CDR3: CASSPRGVLQETQYF
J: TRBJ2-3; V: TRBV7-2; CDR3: CASSPPGTSGGTQLTTDTQYF
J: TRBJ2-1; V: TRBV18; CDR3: CASSPSPTTGRYNEQFF
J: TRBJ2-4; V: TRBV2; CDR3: CASSVVQGAAGIQYF
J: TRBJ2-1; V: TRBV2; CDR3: CASSERIRGAYNEQFF
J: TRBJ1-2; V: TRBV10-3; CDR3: CAISESTSYGYTF
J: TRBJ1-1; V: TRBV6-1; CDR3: CASSEVRQGALAFF
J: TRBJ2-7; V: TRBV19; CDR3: CASSPKTGAFTYEQYF
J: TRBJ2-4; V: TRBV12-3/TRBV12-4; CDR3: CASTRGVRAKNIQYF
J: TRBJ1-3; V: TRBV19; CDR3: CASTMSGADNTIYF
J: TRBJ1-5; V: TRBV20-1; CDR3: CSTGPYNQPQHF
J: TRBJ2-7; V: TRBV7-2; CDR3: CASSSLAGTYEQYF